The 9 T cell receptor beta chains below come from one sample, sequenced in a study of type 1 and type 2 diabetes patients. Amplification started from genomic DNA. The TCR beta CDR3 region was amplified using 30 forward and 13 reverse primers. MiXCR, applied by TCRdb to the multiplex PCR reads, yields one record per CDR3 protein. The top ten clones hold roughly an eighth of a sample with approximately 260,000 distinct CDR3 sequences, roughly 44% of them seen once. Sequenced: peripheral blood mononuclear cells (PBMCs). These receptors all come from a man aged 18 to 29 with type 2 diabetes.

V usage is TRBV7-2 and J usage is TRBJ2-7, with D tentatively TRBD1 (5 bases). Germline V gene lookup returns CDR1 SGHTA and CDR2 FQGNSA. The CDR3 is 14 amino acids. The ends were cut back, 3 bases at V and 5 bases at J, with 14 bases in the middle. The CDR3 is CASSLAGHPNEQYF. CDR3 nucleotide sequence: TGTGCCAGCAGCTTGGCAGGACACCCCAACGAGCAGTACTTC.

The rearrangement joins TRBV7-8 to TRBJ2-6; 8 nucleotides match TRBD2. The CDR3 has 19 amino acids. V shed 6 bases and J 4 bases; nucleotides not matched to a gene: 17. CDR1 is SGHVS, CDR2 FQNEAQ, per germline. Here the CDR3 reads CASSRPPTSEGAGANVLTF. CDR3 DNA sequence: TGTGCCAGCAGTCGACCACCGACTAGCGAGGGTGCCGGGGCCAACGTCCTGACTTTC.

The rearrangement joins TRBV12-3 or TRBV12-4 to TRBJ1-5, with a tentative D call TRBD1 (6 bases). The CDR3 has 14 residues. V shed 3 bases and J shed 7 bases, with 13 bases lying between them. The CDR3, as DNA: TGTGCCAGCAGTTTCGGGACATATGGACAGCCCCAGCATTTT. This gives the protein CASSFGTYGQPQHF.

The chain couples TRBV9 to TRBJ1-1; D possibly corresponds to TRBD1 (5 bases). From germline, CDR1 is SGDLS and CDR2 YYNGEE. The CDR3 totals 14 residues. V gave up 4 bases and J gave up 2 bases, with 12 bases separating them. The chain's CDR3 is CASSSSGGNTEAFF. The CDR3 DNA reads TGTGCCAGCAGCTCCTCCGGGGGAAACACTGAAGCTTTCTTT.

The V call is TRBV13, the J call TRBJ1-1; D gene uncertain. This CDR3 spans 15 amino acids. Deletions cut 6 bases from V and 2 bases from J, with 16 bases between. Germline V lookup: CDR1 PRHDT, CDR2 FYEKMQ (reference sequence). The DNA of the CDR3 is TGTGCCAGCAGTGACCCCCTTCGGCCCAACACTGAAGCTTTCTTT. It translates to CASSDPLRPNTEAFF.

This rearrangement joins TRBV2 to TRBJ2-5; the D gene is possibly TRBD1 (6 bases). With 6 bases removed from V and 5 bases from J, the gap between germline ends came to 19 bases. Germline CDR1 SNHLY, CDR2 FYNNEI. The CDR3 is 15 amino acids. CDR3 residues: CASSRTGPGGETQYF. For the CDR3, the DNA is TGTGCCAGCAGCCGAACAGGGCCCGGCGGCGAGACCCAGTACTTC.

Worth noting for this clonotype: The junction and the germline gene differ at one end; a read error may be behind it. The chain has TRBV10-1 and TRBJ1-1; D not resolved. Looked up from germline, CDR1 is WNHNN and CDR2 is SYGVQD (reference sequence). The CDR3 covers 13 residues. CDR3 sequence: CASTASVNTEAFF. The CDR3 DNA reads TGCGCCAGCACGGCGTCTGTGAACACTGAGGCTTTCTTT.

The chain carries TRBV4-1 and TRBJ2-7, with TRBD1 as a possible D gene (6 bases). V dropped 5 bases and J dropped 2 bases, with 13 bases sitting between them. This CDR3 is built from 14 residues. Looked up from germline, CDR1 is MGHRA and CDR2 is YSYEKL. In nucleotides, the CDR3 is TGCGCCAGCAGCTCCCGGGACACAGCCTACGAGCAGTACTTC. Protein sequence: CASSSRDTAYEQYF.

This clonotype was counted a few times. The chain joins TRBV29-1 to TRBJ2-1, with 7 bases aligning to TRBD2. The germline V gene encodes CDR1 SQVTM and CDR2 ANQGSEA. The CDR3 covers 14 residues. With V trimmed by 4 bases and J by 9 bases, 12 bases remained unmatched. The CDR3 loop is CSVGDWEGGSEQFF. The DNA for the CDR3 is TGCAGCGTTGGAGATTGGGAGGGTGGGAGTGAGCAGTTCTTC.